The present entry profiles one T cell receptor beta chain with its context. The sample comes from a study of technical replicates of blood from several donors. TCRdb's table, derived via immunoSEQ multiplex PCR, lists solely in-frame clones and lacks some. The profile shows some 70,000 clones, roughly 97% of them singletons. The sequence derives from a human donor in good health. Sequenced input: T cells isolated from PBMCs.

The CDR3 DNA is TGTGCCAGCAGTTTATCGATTGGAGGCGGGAGCTCCTACGAGCAGTACTTC. Translated, it gives CASSLSIGGGSSYEQYF. The rearrangement uses TRBV27 and TRBJ2-7; 7 nucleotides line up with TRBD2. The V segment lost 0 bases and the J segment 0 bases; nucleotides outside the gene matches: 8. This CDR3 is 17 amino acids long. Germline CDR1 MNHEY, CDR2 SMNVEV (reference sequence).